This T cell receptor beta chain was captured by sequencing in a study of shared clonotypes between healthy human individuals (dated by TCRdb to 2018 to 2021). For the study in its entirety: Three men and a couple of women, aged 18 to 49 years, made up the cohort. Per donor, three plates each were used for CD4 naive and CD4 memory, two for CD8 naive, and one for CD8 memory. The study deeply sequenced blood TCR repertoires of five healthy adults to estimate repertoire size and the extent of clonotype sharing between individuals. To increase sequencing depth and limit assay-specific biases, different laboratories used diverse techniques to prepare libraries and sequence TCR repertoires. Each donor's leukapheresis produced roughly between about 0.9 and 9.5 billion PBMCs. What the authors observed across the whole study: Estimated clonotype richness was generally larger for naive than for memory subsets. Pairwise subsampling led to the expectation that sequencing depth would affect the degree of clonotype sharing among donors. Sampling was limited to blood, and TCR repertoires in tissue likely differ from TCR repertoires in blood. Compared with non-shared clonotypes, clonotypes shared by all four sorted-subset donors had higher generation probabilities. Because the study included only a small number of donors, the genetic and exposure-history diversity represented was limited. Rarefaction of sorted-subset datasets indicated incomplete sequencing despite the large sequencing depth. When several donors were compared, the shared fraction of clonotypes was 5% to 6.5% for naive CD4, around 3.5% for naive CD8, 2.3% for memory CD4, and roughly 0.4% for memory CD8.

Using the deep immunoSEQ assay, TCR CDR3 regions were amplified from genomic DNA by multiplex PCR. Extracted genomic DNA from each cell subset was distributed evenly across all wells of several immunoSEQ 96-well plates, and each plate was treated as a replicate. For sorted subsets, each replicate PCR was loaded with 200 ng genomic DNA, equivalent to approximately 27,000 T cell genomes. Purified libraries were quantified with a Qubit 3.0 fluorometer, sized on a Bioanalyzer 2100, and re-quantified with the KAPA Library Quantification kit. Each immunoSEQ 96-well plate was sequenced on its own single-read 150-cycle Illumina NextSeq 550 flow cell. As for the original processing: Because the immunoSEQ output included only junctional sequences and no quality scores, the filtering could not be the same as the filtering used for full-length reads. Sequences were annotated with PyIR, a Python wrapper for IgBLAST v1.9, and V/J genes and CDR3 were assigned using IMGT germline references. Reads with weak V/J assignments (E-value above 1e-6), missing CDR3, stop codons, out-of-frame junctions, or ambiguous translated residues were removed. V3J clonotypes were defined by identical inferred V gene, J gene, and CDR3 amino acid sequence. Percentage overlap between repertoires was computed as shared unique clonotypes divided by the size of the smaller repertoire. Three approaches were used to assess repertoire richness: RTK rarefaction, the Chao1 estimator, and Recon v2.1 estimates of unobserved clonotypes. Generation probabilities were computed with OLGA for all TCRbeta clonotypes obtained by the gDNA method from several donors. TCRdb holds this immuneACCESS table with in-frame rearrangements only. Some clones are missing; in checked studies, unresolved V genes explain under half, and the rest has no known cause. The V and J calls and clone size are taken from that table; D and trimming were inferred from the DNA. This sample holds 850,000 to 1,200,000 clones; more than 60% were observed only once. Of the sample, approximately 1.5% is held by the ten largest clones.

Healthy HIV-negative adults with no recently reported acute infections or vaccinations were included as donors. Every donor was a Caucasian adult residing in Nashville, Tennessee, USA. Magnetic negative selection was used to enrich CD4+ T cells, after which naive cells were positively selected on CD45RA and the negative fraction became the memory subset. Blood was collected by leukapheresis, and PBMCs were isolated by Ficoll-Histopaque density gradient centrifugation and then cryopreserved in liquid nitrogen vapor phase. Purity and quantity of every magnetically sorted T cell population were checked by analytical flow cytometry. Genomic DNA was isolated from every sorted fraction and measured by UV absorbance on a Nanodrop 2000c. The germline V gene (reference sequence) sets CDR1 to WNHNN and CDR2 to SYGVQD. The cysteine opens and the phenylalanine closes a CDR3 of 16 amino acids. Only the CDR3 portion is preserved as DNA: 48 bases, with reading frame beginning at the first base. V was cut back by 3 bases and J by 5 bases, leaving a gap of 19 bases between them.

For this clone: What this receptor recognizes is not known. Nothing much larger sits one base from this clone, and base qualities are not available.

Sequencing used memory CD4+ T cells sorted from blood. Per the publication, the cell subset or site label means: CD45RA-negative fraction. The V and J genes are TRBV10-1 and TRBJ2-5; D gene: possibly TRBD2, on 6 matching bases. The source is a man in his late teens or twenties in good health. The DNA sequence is TGCGCCAGCAGTGACGGGAGACTAAGTGGGAGGGAGACCCAGTACTTC. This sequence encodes CASSDGRLSGRETQYF.